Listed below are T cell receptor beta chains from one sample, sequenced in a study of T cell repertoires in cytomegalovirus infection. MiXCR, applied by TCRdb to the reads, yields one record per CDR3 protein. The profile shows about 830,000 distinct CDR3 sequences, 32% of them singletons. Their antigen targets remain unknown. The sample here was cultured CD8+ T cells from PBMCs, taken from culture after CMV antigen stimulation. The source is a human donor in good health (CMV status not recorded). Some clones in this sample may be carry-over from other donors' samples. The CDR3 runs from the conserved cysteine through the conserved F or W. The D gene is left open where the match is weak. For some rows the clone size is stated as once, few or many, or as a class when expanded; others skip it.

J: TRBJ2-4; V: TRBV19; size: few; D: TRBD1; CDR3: CASSNRDRGKNIQYF; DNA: TGTGCCAGTTCGAACCGGGACAGGGGGAAAAACATTCAGTACTTC
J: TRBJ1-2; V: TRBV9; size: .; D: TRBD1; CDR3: CASSVAGQGGNYGYTF; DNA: TGTGCCAGCAGCGTAGCGGGACAGGGAGGAAACTATGGCTACACCTTC
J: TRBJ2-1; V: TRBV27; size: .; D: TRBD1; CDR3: CASSSLGQGRHNEQFF; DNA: TGTGCCAGCAGTTCCCTCGGACAGGGGCGACACAATGAGCAGTTCTTC
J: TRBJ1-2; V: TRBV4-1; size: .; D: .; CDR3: CASSQVVGGPGYTF; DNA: TGCGCCAGCAGCCAAGTCGTAGGGGGACCTGGCTACACCTTC
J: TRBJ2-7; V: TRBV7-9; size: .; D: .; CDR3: CASSVTGSDEDLEQYF; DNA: TGTGCCAGCAGCGTCACAGGATCGGACGAGGATTTGGAGCAGTACTTC
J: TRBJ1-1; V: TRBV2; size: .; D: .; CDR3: CASRATGGSTEAFF; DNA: TGTGCCAGCAGAGCGACAGGCGGGAGCACTGAAGCTTTCTTT
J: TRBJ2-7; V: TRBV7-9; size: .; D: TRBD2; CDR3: CASSPVWSGTSYEQYF; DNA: TGTGCCAGCAGCCCTGTTTGGAGCGGGACCTCCTACGAGCAGTACTTC
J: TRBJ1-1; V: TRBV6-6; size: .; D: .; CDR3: CASTHTLYTEAFF; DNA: TGTGCCAGCACCCATACGTTGTACACTGAAGCTTTCTTT
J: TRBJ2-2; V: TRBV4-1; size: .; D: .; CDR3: CASSQVTGGPQRELFF; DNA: TGCGCCAGCAGCCAAGTAACCGGGGGCCCTCAAAGGGAGCTGTTTTTT
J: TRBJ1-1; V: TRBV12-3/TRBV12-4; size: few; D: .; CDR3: CASSLAGAGNTEAFF; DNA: TGTGCCAGCAGTTTGGCGGGGGCAGGAAACACTGAAGCTTTCTTT
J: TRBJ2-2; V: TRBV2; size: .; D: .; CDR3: CASIPTGNTGELFF; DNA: TGTGCCAGCATCCCGACAGGGAACACCGGGGAGCTGTTTTTT
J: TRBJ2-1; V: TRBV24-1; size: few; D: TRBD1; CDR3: CATSDFEPGQGYNEQFF; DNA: TGTGCCACCAGTGATTTCGAACCGGGACAGGGGTACAATGAGCAGTTCTTC
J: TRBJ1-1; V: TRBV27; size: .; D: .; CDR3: CASRLSKNTEAFF; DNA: TGTGCCAGCAGACTCTCTAAGAACACTGAAGCTTTCTTT
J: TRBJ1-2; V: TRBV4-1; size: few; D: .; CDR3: CATGQARDGYTF; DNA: TGCGCCACCGGGCAGGCGCGCGATGGCTACACCTTC
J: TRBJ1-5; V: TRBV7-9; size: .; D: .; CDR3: CASSSDSQPQHF; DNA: TGTGCCAGCAGCTCGGACTCCCAGCCCCAGCATTTT
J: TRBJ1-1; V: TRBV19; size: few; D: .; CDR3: CASSQVLGTEAFF; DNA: TGTGCCAGTAGTCAGGTTTTAGGCACTGAAGCTTTCTTT
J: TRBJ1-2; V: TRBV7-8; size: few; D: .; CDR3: CASSGGSPYGYTF; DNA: TGTGCCAGCAGCGGGGGATCCCCCTATGGCTACACCTTC
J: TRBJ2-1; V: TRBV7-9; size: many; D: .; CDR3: CASSLGDGEQFF; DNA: TGTGCCAGCAGCTTAGGGGACGGTGAGCAGTTCTTC
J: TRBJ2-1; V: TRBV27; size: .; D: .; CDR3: CASSRVDSEQFF; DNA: TGTGCCAGCAGTAGGGTAGATAGTGAGCAGTTCTTC
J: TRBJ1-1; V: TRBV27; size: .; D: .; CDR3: CASSRGGTNTEAFF; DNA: TGTGCCAGCAGTCGGGGGGGGACGAACACTGAAGCTTTCTTT
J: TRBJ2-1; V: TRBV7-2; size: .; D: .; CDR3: CASSSALTERVYNEQFF; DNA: TGTGCCAGCAGCTCGGCCCTTACTGAACGGGTCTACAATGAGCAGTTCTTC
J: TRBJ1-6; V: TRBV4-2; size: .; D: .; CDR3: CASSQVGTDNSPLHF; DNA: TGTGCCAGCAGCCAAGTTGGAACAGATAATTCACCCCTCCACTTT
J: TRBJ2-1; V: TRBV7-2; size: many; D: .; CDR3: CASSHRGGPGSLDEQFF; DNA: TGTGCCAGCAGCCACAGGGGGGGGCCTGGGTCATTGGATGAGCAGTTCTTC
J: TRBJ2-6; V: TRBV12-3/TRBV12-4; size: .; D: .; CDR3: CAIRSPGANVLTF; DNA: TGTGCCATCCGGAGTCCTGGGGCCAACGTCCTGACTTTC
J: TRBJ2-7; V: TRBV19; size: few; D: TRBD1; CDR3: CASSVGQGSEQYF; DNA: TGTGCCAGTAGTGTCGGACAGGGGAGCGAGCAGTACTTC
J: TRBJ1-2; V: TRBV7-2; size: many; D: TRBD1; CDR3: CASSLAGTGGGYGYTF; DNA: TGTGCCAGCAGCTTAGCCGGGACAGGGGGAGGCTATGGCTACACCTTC
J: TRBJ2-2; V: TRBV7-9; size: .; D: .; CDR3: CASSLRQDTGELFF; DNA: TGTGCCAGCAGCCTGCGACAAGACACCGGGGAGCTGTTTTTT